A single sample is the source of the 10 T cell receptor beta chains below, sequenced in a study of T cell responses to AZD1222 COVID-19 vaccine. Generated by immunoSEQ multiplex PCR, the TCRdb table keeps only in-frame clones and is missing some. The sample carries around 140,000 clones, more than 85% recorded once. Sequencing was performed on peripheral blood, taken on day 0 of AZD1222 vaccination. The receptors originated from an adult in good health.

The rearrangement joins TRBV7-2 to TRBJ2-7; TRBD2 agrees at 14 bases. J gave up 5 bases and V 1 base, and 4 bases lay outside the gene matches. CDR3 length: 16 amino acids. In germline, CDR1 is SGHTA, CDR2 FQGNSA. CDR3 sequence (DNA): TGTGCCAGCAGCTTAGGACTAGCGGGAGGGCCCCACGAGCAGTACTTC. Translating gives CASSLGLAGGPHEQYF. The variable domain in full, with the rest retrieved from reference TRBV7-2 and TRBJ2-7, is GAGVSQSPSNKVTEKGKDVELRCDPISGHTALYWYRQSLGQGLEFLIYFQGNSAPDKSGLPSDRFSAERTGGSVSTLTIQRTQQEDSAVYLCASSLGLAGGPHEQYFGPGTRLTVT.

The V and J genes are TRBV5-1 and TRBJ2-7; 10 bases agree with TRBD1. Germline lookup yields CDR1 SGHRS and CDR2 YFSETQ. The length of the CDR3 is 15 residues. Germline trimming cut 4 bases from V and 6 bases from J; bases unmatched to any gene: 10. CDR3 protein: CASSKGQGEMSEQYF. CDR3 nucleotide sequence: TGCGCCAGCAGCAAAGGACAGGGGGAAATGAGCGAGCAGTACTTC. The whole variable domain, remainder taken from reference TRBV5-1 and TRBJ2-7, is KAGVTQTPRYLIKTRGQQVTLSCSPISGHRSVSWYQQTPGQGLQFLFEYFSETQRNKGNFPGRFSGRQFSNSRSEMNVSTLELGDSALYLCASSKGQGEMSEQYFGPGTRLTVT.

V usage is TRBV11-3 and J usage is TRBJ2-1; 7 positions agree with TRBD1. Trimming at V came to 5 bases and at J to 7 bases, leaving 14 bases not matched to a gene. This CDR3 region has 16 residues. Germline V gene sequence: CDR1 SGHNT, CDR2 YENEEA. CDR3 in amino acids: CASSPRSRQGINEQFF. CDR3 coding DNA: TGTGCCAGCAGCCCGCGTTCGCGACAGGGAATAAATGAGCAGTTCTTC.

This chain uses TRBV10-1 with TRBJ1-3; D gene ambiguous. Germline CDR1 WNHNN, CDR2 SYGVQD (reference sequence). This CDR3 contains 15 residues. V was cut by 3 bases and J by 0 bases, with 9 bases left in between. CDR3 in DNA: TGCGCCAGCAGTGAAGGAAGATCCTCTGGAAACACCATATATTTT. This codes for CASSEGRSSGNTIYF.

This chain connects TRBV28 to TRBJ2-7, with D possibly being TRBD1 or TRBD2 (5 bases each). From germline, CDR1 is MDHEN and CDR2 SYDVKM. The CDR3 contains 16 residues. The germline V and J ends were trimmed by 7 bases and 2 bases, with 21 bases remaining between them. CDR3 in DNA: TGTGCCAGCACCACACCTCCCGGGGACGGAGCCTACGAGCAGTACTTC. It encodes CASTTPPGDGAYEQYF.

The J gene is TRBJ1-2, the V gene TRBV19, with D uncertain. The CDR3 loop spans 13 amino acids. The V end was cut by 10 bases, the J end by 8 bases, with 20 bases between. Germline V lookup: CDR1 LNHDA, CDR2 SQIVND (reference sequence). CDR3 nucleotides: TGTGCCACCTCATTAGGCGACCGGGGAGGCTACACCTTC. It codes for CATSLGDRGGYTF.

The V call is TRBV23-1, the J call TRBJ2-7, with 9 nucleotides matching TRBD2. TRBV23-1 has ORF status, its function being uncertain. The trim removed 4 bases at V and 5 bases at J, leaving 3 bases unmatched. This CDR3 comprises 13 residues. The CDR3 reads CASSLAGEDEQYF. The CDR3 DNA sequence: TGCGCCAGCAGTCTAGCGGGAGAAGACGAGCAGTACTTC.

The rearrangement joins TRBV2 to TRBJ2-7, with 7 bases fitting TRBD1. V dropped 5 bases and J dropped 3; count of bases not matched to a gene: 4. Germline-derived CDR1 and CDR2 are SNHLY and FYNNEI. The CDR3 extends over 13 amino acids. This CDR3 reads CASSPRDSYEQYF. The CDR3 bases are TGTGCCAGCAGTCCCCGGGACAGCTACGAGCAGTACTTC.

V is TRBV19 and J is TRBJ2-7; D is possibly TRBD2 (5 bases). Trimming took off 5 bases at V and 3 bases at J, with 5 bases between the two ends. The CDR3 runs to 11 residues. CDR1 is LNHDA, CDR2 SQIVND, per germline (reference sequence). The DNA of the CDR3 is TGTGCCAGTAGTGGGAGCTACGAGCAGTACTTC. This codes for CASSGSYEQYF.

The chain couples TRBV15 to TRBJ2-7, with a tentative D call TRBD2 (5 bases). This CDR3 contains 14 residues. Germline V lookup: CDR1 LNHNV, CDR2 YYDKDF (reference sequence). V gave up 0 bases and J gave up 3 bases, with 9 bases separating them. This chain's CDR3 is CATSRDPGIYEQYF. CDR3 nucleotide sequence: TGTGCCACCAGCAGAGATCCGGGGATCTACGAGCAGTACTTC.